This TCR beta chain was identified in a study of cytomegalovirus exposure and HLA in healthy donors (dated by TCRdb to 2015 to 2018). In the study overall: According to an earlier analysis of 450 to 650 of the donors, 200 million or so T cells yielded roughly 110 million unique TCR beta sequences and 276 Gb of sequence data. Roughly 300 gigabases of sequencing data and tens of millions of unique TCR sequences were included in an early release covering 550 to 650 HLA-typed donors. The genetic ancestry cluster associated with self-reported Caucasian donors included about 84% of the 300 to 400 genotyped donors. The study aimed to test whether cataloging public T cell receptors could reveal signatures of past pathogen exposure. The study used immunosequencing to profile the T cell repertoires of 600 to 850 subjects and linked those repertoires to cytomegalovirus serostatus. In addition to the first cohort of 650 to 800 subjects, a separate validation cohort of under 150 different subjects was used. To predict cytomegalovirus infection status, the study brought together high-throughput TCR immunosequencing, statistical association of individual TCRs with disease status, and machine learning. To study patterns of TCR occurrence, a later analysis re-analyzed previously published TCR beta repertoires from several hundred donors and added high-resolution HLA genotyping. Rather than drawing on any new phenotypic data, the later analysis identified candidate immune exposures from TCR beta sequences and the way those sequences occurred across donors. To decide whether each TCR beta V gene segment behaved as functional or pseudogenic, an earlier analysis of some 540 of the donors relied on high-throughput TCR beta sequencing. Donor age, sex, ethnicity and CMV serostatus were compiled together with the repertoire data. In a later genetic analysis, genome-wide SNP genotypes for about 65% of the roughly 700 donors were used, and that subset was treated as a discovery cohort. All discovery cohort repertoires had been generated on a single sequencing platform. HLA typing covered class I and class II loci at four-digit resolution. The number of donors typed differed by locus, with about 629-630 for A, B, C, DRB1 and DQB1, 522 for DQA1, 600 to 610 for DPA1, and around 460 for DPB1. Several DR-DQ haplotypes were treated as single units for association and clustering because of strong linkage in the cohort. On average, over 200,000 unique TCR beta nucleotide sequences were sequenced per donor among 398 genotyped donors of the cohort, with about 17% of those sequences being non-productive.

Library method: the immunoSEQ multiplex PCR assay. A mixture of 60 forward primers for TCR Vbeta segments and 13 reverse primers for TCR Jbeta segments was used in the multiplex PCR. The CDR3 region of rearranged TCR beta genes was amplified from genomic DNA by a multiplex PCR assay. On the Illumina HiSeq System, the amplified TCR beta libraries were sequenced as 87-base-pair reads. In the original analysis: Across the 600 to 700 repertoires, a later analysis counted 78 million or so unique TCR beta chains, roughly 11 million of which were shared by at least two donors. A nearest-neighbor algorithm error-corrected the raw reads and collapsed the reads into unique sequences, merging closely related sequences to remove PCR and sequencing errors. Alignment of CDR3 sequences to IMGT reference sequences was used to assign V, D and J gene segments. Each retained sequence needed at least a six-nucleotide match to both a V gene segment and a J gene segment. Rearrangements were classified as productive when the CDR3 lacked stop codons and remained in frame with V and J, and all other rearrangements were classified as non-productive. Following IMGT convention, CDR3 was defined as the stretch from the second conserved V-encoded cysteine to the conserved J-encoded phenylalanine. The earlier analysis of about 500 of the donors excluded sequences that lacked an unambiguous match to a single V gene segment. In an earlier analysis of some 590 of the donors, a V segment was called functional when productive rearrangements were above 56.7%, and segregating when the standard deviation between donors exceeded 5%. To diagnose cytomegalovirus status from the catalog of TCR beta chain sequences, a statistical classification framework was built. In a later analysis, TCR nucleotide sequences were compared against IMGT/GENE-DB human TR gene sequences so that V and J genes could be assigned. The TCRdist pipeline was used in a later analysis to assign CDR3 sequences and most-parsimonious VDJ recombination scenarios. A later analysis defined each TCR beta chain by its CDR3 amino acid sequence plus V-gene family, and excluded reads lacking a unique V-gene family. In a later analysis, fewer than 650 highly shared, low-generation-probability nucleotide sequences were removed to address suspected cross-contamination and a sequencing artifact. A later analysis calculated a clonal expansion index for each public chain from normalized within-repertoire ranks of inferred template counts. Generation probabilities in a later analysis came from a VDJ recombination model fitted to out-of-frame rearrangements, and those results were checked against IGoR. Hypergeometric tests were used in a later analysis to score TCR-TCR, TCR-HLA and TCR-CMV co-occurrence, with a repertoire-size bias correction applied to the TCR pairs. In a later analysis, false discovery rates were estimated by permuting HLA or CMV assignments 20 times. In a later analysis, co-occurring TCRs were grouped using DBSCAN, with TCRdist sequence similarity added in when clustering inside HLA-allele-positive subsets. For co-occurrence clustering, repertoires with fewer than 30,000 or more than 120,000 public chains were excluded, along with five or six repertoires with anomalous nucleotide sharing. TCRdb limited this immuneACCESS table to in-frame rearrangements with V and J called. A share of clones is missing; checked studies link under half to unresolved V genes, and the rest is unexplained. That table gives V, J and clone size, and the DNA gave D and trimming. For this sample the table gives hundreds of thousands of clones, of which roughly 83% were detected only once. The ten largest account for 0.71% of the sample.

A remark on this clone: Its antigen has not been determined. Base qualities were left out, and no much larger clone turns up one base away.

Here is what the overall study found, with its caveats: In a later analysis, most CMV-associated TCR beta chains were found to appear HLA-restricted, with HLA associations seemingly driven largely by CMV exposure. Broadly in line with IMGT annotations, most TCR beta V segments showed up in productive rearrangements about 87% or about 30% of the time in an earlier analysis of around 600 of the donors. Only TCR beta chains were sequenced in this cohort, and the absence of alpha or paired-chain data limited detectable features. In vitro tests confirmed that three of the cytomegalovirus-associated TCR beta chains recognize cytomegalovirus antigens. The authors suggested that the approach could potentially be extended to other disease states and immunological phenotypes. Sequencing depth was assumed to be roughly uniform across donors in the presence/absence analyses, though that assumption may not hold. In a later analysis, several top co-occurrence clusters were reported to appear linked to parvovirus B19, influenza, CMV and Epstein-Barr virus. In a later analysis, HLA-associated TCR beta chains were found to be more clonally expanded and to have lower generation probabilities than equally common non-associated chains. Correlated functional status among segregating V segments might reflect linkage disequilibrium, but an unknown experimental factor could not be ruled out. In a later genetic analysis, fewer N-insertions in productive TCRs were reported among donors in an Asian-associated ancestry cluster than the roughly 640-donor mean. The earlier analysis of 587 of the donors excluded roughly 17 rarely observed V segments, including chromosome 9 orphons, because counts were too low. Cytomegalovirus status was reported to be diagnosed by the classifier with high specificity and sensitivity in both the original and validation cohorts. Most TCR sequences were observed very rarely across donors, whereas some public TCRs were present in many individuals. A cluster of highly shared sequence variants was judged likely to be a technical artifact of the sequencing pipeline. The study gave a list of roughly 150 TCR beta chains associated with cytomegalovirus. A further reported finding was that TCR beta sequences accurately predicted the HLA-A and HLA-B alleles for most subjects in the first cohort. Immune exposure information for the cohort was limited to CMV serostatus. Some IMGT-functional V segments, including TRBV6-2 and TRBV6-3, could not be told apart with the 87-base-pair reads, so those segments were excluded. According to a later analysis, TCR association rates differed among HLA loci, with DRB1 alleles showing the most associated TCRs and HLA-C alleles showing the fewest. HLA typing was unavailable for some donors at each locus, so association tests used only the typed subset. A later genetic analysis associated a missense DCLRE1C variant with V-gene and J-gene trimming of TCR beta chains, and an independent cohort replicated the association. Assigning TCR associations to individual alleles was difficult when HLA alleles, especially DR and DQ, strongly co-occurred. In a later analysis, some 17,000 TCR beta sequences were associated with specific HLA alleles at a false discovery rate of 0.05.

From cysteine to phenylalanine, the CDR3 is 15 amino acids long. Solely the CDR3 DNA is kept, with 45 bases framed from the first base. The germline V gene gives CDR1 as KGHSH and CDR2 as LQKENI. V is trimmed back by 3 bases and J by 0 bases, and the junction contains 4 bases that no gene match accounts for. In total, roughly 710 healthy bone marrow donors made up the cohort. At the time of sampling, all cohort members were nominally healthy, though unrecorded immune exposures were likely present. The donor was CMV seronegative and was included in the group of a few hundred seronegative cohort members. Every donor gave a peripheral blood sample, and the peripheral blood mononuclear cells from that sample were used for TCR beta sequencing. The Qiagen DNeasy Blood Extraction Kit was used to extract genomic DNA from the blood cell samples.

This clonotype was sampled from a boy aged 2-9 years in good health and CMV-seronegative. Sequencing was carried out using PBMCs. The chain links TRBV18 with TRBJ1-1; a stretch of 7 junction bases matches TRBD1. Here is the DNA: TGTGCCAGCTCACCTTCGGGACAGATGAACACTGAAGCTTTCTTT. This is translated as CASSPSGQMNTEAFF.